Following are 14 T cell receptor beta chains from one sample sequenced in a study of blood T cell repertoires in COVID-19. Here immunoSEQ multiplex PCR was the method, and the copy in TCRdb shows in-frame clones only, minus some. The data show nearly 50,000 clones, under 90% seen once. The sample consisted of peripheral blood. These receptors all come from a woman aged 55-70 years with acute or convalescent COVID-19.

This chain links TRBV19 with TRBJ2-5, with 10 positions matching TRBD2. With V trimmed by 3 bases and J by 4 bases, 11 bases remained unmatched. Germline values: CDR1 LNHDA, CDR2 SQIVND (reference sequence). This CDR3 is 17 amino acids long. CDR3 DNA sequence: TGTGCCAGTAGTATCCACAGAGCGGGGGGGCTCCGAGAGACCCAGTACTTC. Translation gives CASSIHRAGGLRETQYF.

The rearrangement joins TRBV24-1 to TRBJ2-5; D is possibly TRBD2 (5 bases). Trimming cost V 3 bases and J 5 bases, with 15 bases left between them. CDR3 length: 15 amino acids. Germline V CDR1 and CDR2: KGHDR, SFDVKD. CDR3 loop: CATSDPGSTGETQYF. The CDR3 DNA reads TGTGCCACCAGTGATCCGGGCTCCACGGGGGAGACCCAGTACTTC.

The chain joins TRBV7-9 to TRBJ1-6; D remains ambiguous. V was pared by 4 bases and J by 4 bases, with 8 bases between. Germline V gene data show CDR1 as SEHNR and CDR2 as FQNEAQ (reference sequence). This CDR3 region has 14 residues. The CDR3 DNA sequence: TGTGCCAGCAGCTCGGAACAGTATAATTCACCCCTCCACTTT. Residues: CASSSEQYNSPLHF. The full variable domain, rest sourced from reference TRBV7-9 and TRBJ1-6, is DTGVSQNPRHKITKRGQNVTFRCDPISEHNRLYWYRQTLGQGPEFLTYFQNEAQLEKSRLLSDRFSAERPKGSFSTLEIQRTEQGDSAMYLCASSSEQYNSPLHFGNGTRLTVT.

The CDR3 is CASSNRQGSGNTIYF. In nucleotides, the CDR3 is TGTGCCAGCAGCAACAGACAGGGTTCTGGAAACACCATATATTTT. This chain uses TRBV9 with TRBJ1-3, with TRBD1 matching over 7 bases. Trimming at V came to 4 bases and at J to 1 base, leaving 5 bases not matched to a gene. The CDR3 is 15 amino acids. Germline values: CDR1 SGDLS, CDR2 YYNGEE.

The chain links TRBV19 to TRBJ2-5, with a weak D call TRBD2 (6 bases). The V end was cut by 6 bases, the J end by 3 bases, with 14 bases between. The CDR3 covers 14 residues. Germline loops: CDR1 LNHDA, CDR2 SQIVND (reference sequence). The CDR3 reads CASRRGPEKETQYF. As DNA, the CDR3 is TGTGCCAGTAGGCGGGGACCGGAAAAAGAGACCCAGTACTTC.

The chain has TRBV15 and TRBJ2-7, with D possibly matching TRBD1 (5 bases). V was trimmed by 4 bases and J by 4 bases, leaving 20 bases between them. The CDR3 has 16 residues. CDR1 is LNHNV and CDR2 is YYDKDF in the germline V gene (reference sequence). CDR3 nucleotides: TGTGCCACCAGCAACCTACGACAAGAGCAGGGATACGAGCAGTACTTC. Translation gives CATSNLRQEQGYEQYF.

The CDR3 spells CASTSPGGRETQYF. The DNA for the CDR3 is TGTGCCAGCACCTCACCAGGGGGCAGAGAGACCCAGTACTTC. The chain uses TRBV7-8 and TRBJ2-5, with 8 positions matching TRBD1. Losses at the gene ends were 7 bases for V and 4 bases for J; bases not matched to a gene: 8. In germline, CDR1 is SGHVS, CDR2 FQNEAQ. The CDR3 runs 14 residues.

The gene calls are TRBV14 and TRBJ2-5, with TRBD1 as a possible D gene (6 bases). The germline V gene encodes CDR1 SGHDN and CDR2 FVKESK. V was shortened by 4 bases and J by 0 bases, with 9 bases between the two germline ends. The CDR3 length is 14 residues. CDR3 in amino acids: CASSRGQNQETQYF. The CDR3 DNA reads TGTGCCAGCAGCCGTGGACAGAACCAAGAGACCCAGTACTTC.

The rearrangement joins TRBV3-1 (or the pseudogene TRBV3-2) to TRBJ2-5; D perhaps matches TRBD1 (5 bases). The CDR3 consists of 14 residues. Trimming took off 2 bases at V and 1 base at J, with 8 bases between the two ends. CDR1 and CDR2 (germline): LGHDT, YNNKEL (reference sequence). For the CDR3, the DNA is TGTGCCAGCAGCCAAAGGGGTTTCCAAGAGACCCAGTACTTC. Translating it yields CASSQRGFQETQYF.

For this clone: This same CDR3 is encoded by further DNA sequences in the sample. V and J are TRBV11-2 and TRBJ1-1, with TRBD1 identical over 7 bases. J gave up 5 bases and V 5 bases, and 5 bases lay outside the gene matches. Germline CDR1 reads SGHAT; CDR2 reads FQNNGV. The CDR3 loop spans 13 amino acids. The CDR3 protein is CASSLDRDTEAFF. The CDR3 region has the DNA TGTGCCAGCAGCCTCGACAGGGATACTGAAGCTTTCTTT.

The chain employs TRBV7-2 and TRBJ2-3; 9 positions match TRBD1. The CDR3 has 14 residues. J lost 4 bases, V lost 5 bases, and 4 bases had no gene match. From germline, CDR1 is SGHTA and CDR2 FQGNSA. The CDR3 protein is CASSDRTGADTQYF. Written as DNA, the CDR3 is TGTGCCAGCAGCGACCGGACAGGGGCAGATACGCAGTATTTT.

The chain combines TRBV29-1 with TRBJ1-5; 8 nucleotides align to TRBD1. The germline V gene encodes CDR1 SQVTM and CDR2 ANQGSEA. J was trimmed by 0 bases and V by 4 bases; bases with no gene match: 5. The CDR3 consists of 15 residues. The CDR3 nucleotides read TGCAGCGTTGGTGGCGGACAGGGTAGCAATCAGCCCCAGCATTTT. Its protein product is CSVGGGQGSNQPQHF.

The count of this clone is one. CDR3 residues: CASSQPGETQYF. For the CDR3, the DNA is TGTGCCAGCAGCCAACCCGGGGAGACCCAGTACTTC. The rearrangement joins TRBV5-4 to TRBJ2-5; D not resolved. CDR3 size: 12 residues. From germline, CDR1 is SGHNT and CDR2 YYREEE (reference sequence). The V gene lost 4 bases and the J gene lost 5 bases, with 9 bases spanning the gap. The variable domain in full, with the rest retrieved from reference TRBV5-4 and TRBJ2-5, is ETGVTQSPTHLIKTRGQQVTLRCSSQSGHNTVSWYQQALGQGPQFIFQYYREEENGRGNFPPRFSGLQFPNYSSELNVNALELDDSALYLCASSQPGETQYFGPGTRLLVL.

The rearrangement links TRBV10-3 to TRBJ2-3, with 7 bases identical to TRBD2. CDR1 is ENHRY and CDR2 is SYGVKD in the germline V gene. This CDR3 is 14 amino acids long. V was pared by 3 bases and J by 3 bases, with 3 bases of the junction left unmatched. The CDR3 sequence: CAISEGAGTDTQYF. In DNA, the CDR3 is TGTGCCATCAGTGAAGGAGCGGGGACAGATACGCAGTATTTT.